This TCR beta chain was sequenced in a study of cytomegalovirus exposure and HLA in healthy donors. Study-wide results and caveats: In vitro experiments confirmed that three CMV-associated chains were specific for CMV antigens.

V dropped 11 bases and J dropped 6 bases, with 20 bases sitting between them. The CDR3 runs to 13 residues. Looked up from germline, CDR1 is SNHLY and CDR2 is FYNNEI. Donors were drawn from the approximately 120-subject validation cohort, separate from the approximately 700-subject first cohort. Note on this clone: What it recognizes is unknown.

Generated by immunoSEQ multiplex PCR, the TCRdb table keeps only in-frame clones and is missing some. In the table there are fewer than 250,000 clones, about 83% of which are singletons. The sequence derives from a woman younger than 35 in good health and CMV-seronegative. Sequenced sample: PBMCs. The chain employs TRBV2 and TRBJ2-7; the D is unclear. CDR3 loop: CAHSKDPLSEQYF. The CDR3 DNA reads TGTGCCCACAGCAAAGACCCCTTAAGCGAGCAGTACTTC.